The 21 T cell receptor beta chains reported below all come from one sample, sequenced in a study of molecular identifiers for immune sequencing clone quantification. TCRdb reprocessed the PCR reads with MiXCR, giving one entry per CDR3 protein. The sample has about 40,000 distinct CDR3 sequences, approximately 17% seen once. Source material: naive CD8+ T cells from blood, with Jurkat cell RNA spiked in. Regarding subset: FACS-sorted CD8+CD4-CCR7+CD45RA+ naive T cells. Receptors were obtained from a human donor in good health. Some libraries in this study had Jurkat cell RNA spiked in.

This clonotype was detected ten times or more. This sequence joins TRBV3-1 and TRBJ1-1; D gene unclear. V gave up 4 bases and J gave up 4 bases, with 13 bases separating them. CDR3 length: 14 residues. Germline CDR1 LGHDT, CDR2 YNNKEL (reference sequence). The CDR3 DNA sequence: TGTGCCAGCAGCCCCGGACTTACCCTCACTGAAGCTTTCTTT. This translates into CASSPGLTLTEAFF.

This clonotype was counted between two and nine times. V is TRBV10-3 and J is TRBJ2-7; D remains unclear. The CDR3 sequence is 12 residues long. Germline CDR1 reads ENHRY; CDR2 reads SYGVKD. Trimming took 3 bases from V and 7 from J, leaving 10 bases between them. CDR3 loop: CAISDQLGEQYF. DNA for the CDR3: TGTGCCATCAGTGACCAGCTTGGAGAGCAGTACTTC.

This clonotype was detected ten times or more. The J gene is TRBJ2-3, the V gene TRBV20-1, with D hard to call. Germline V gene sequence: CDR1 DFQATT, CDR2 SNEGSKA (reference sequence). Trimming removed 3 bases at V and 0 bases at J, with 13 bases between. This CDR3 contains 15 residues. The CDR3 nucleotides read TGCAGTGCTAGGTCCGGCACTATTAGCACAGATACGCAGTATTTT. This sequence encodes CSARSGTISTDTQYF.

This clonotype was detected many times. The DNA of the CDR3 is TGTGCCAGCAGCGCCAACAGGAACCAAGAGACCCAGTACTTC. Its protein product is CASSANRNQETQYF. The rearrangement uses TRBV7-9 and TRBJ2-5, with a weak D call TRBD1 (5 bases). Trimming stripped 5 bases from V and 0 bases from J, with 10 bases between. The CDR3 extends over 14 amino acids. Germline V CDR1 and CDR2: SEHNR, FQNEAQ (reference sequence).

This clonotype was counted many times. V usage is TRBV5-6 and J usage is TRBJ2-3; maybe TRBD2 (6 bases). With 4 bases removed from V and 5 bases from J, the gap between germline ends came to 17 bases. The CDR3 has 15 amino acids. Germline V gives CDR1 SGHDT, CDR2 YYEEEE. This chain's CDR3 is CASSLPDPEGDTQYF. CDR3 in DNA: TGTGCCAGCAGCCTCCCGGACCCGGAGGGAGATACGCAGTATTTT.

Ten or more counts support this clonotype. This rearrangement joins TRBV29-1 to TRBJ2-1; 9 bases are a match to TRBD1. CDR1 and CDR2 (germline): SQVTM, ANQGSEA. The CDR3 is made up of 15 amino acids. Unmatched junction bases numbered 11, after V lost 8 bases and J lost 3 bases. CDR3 in amino acids: CSLHGTGGGYNEQFF. CDR3 bases: TGCAGCCTCCATGGCACAGGGGGCGGCTACAATGAGCAGTTCTTC.

This clonotype was counted many times. V usage is TRBV4-3 and J usage is TRBJ2-1; perhaps TRBD2 as D (6 bases). V was shortened by 0 bases and J by 4 bases, with 10 bases between the two germline ends. The CDR3 runs 15 residues. Germline V gene lookup returns CDR1 LGHNA and CDR2 YSLEER. The DNA of the CDR3 is TGCGCCAGCAGCCAAGACGGGGGAAGGTACAATGAGCAGTTCTTC. It translates to CASSQDGGRYNEQFF.

The rearrangement links TRBV27 to TRBJ1-4; 12 bases map to TRBD1. Trimming at V came to 0 bases and at J to 2 bases, leaving 4 bases not matched to a gene. Germline V gene sequence: CDR1 MNHEY, CDR2 SMNVEV (reference sequence). The CDR3 is made up of 18 amino acids. The CDR3 sequence is CASSLSGQGALTNEKLFF. The CDR3 bases are TGTGCCAGCAGTTTATCGGGACAGGGGGCGCTTACTAATGAAAAACTGTTTTTT. Filled out from reference TRBV27 and TRBJ1-4, the complete variable domain reads EAQVTQNPRYLITVTGKKLTVTCSQNMNHEYMSWYRQDPGLGLRQIYYSMNVEVTDKGDVPEGYKVSRKEKRNFPLILESPSPNQTSLYFCASSLSGQGALTNEKLFFGSGTQLSVL.

This clonotype has at least ten counts. This chain uses TRBV7-2 with TRBJ2-1; 10 positions agree with TRBD2. Per the germline V gene, CDR1 is SGHTA and CDR2 is FQGNSA. CDR3 length equals 15 residues. V was clipped by 5 bases and J by 4 bases; unmatched bases: 5. CDR3 bases: TGTGCCAGCAGCCTCACTAGCGGGAAATACAATGAGCAGTTCTTC. Translation gives CASSLTSGKYNEQFF.

The chain couples TRBV29-1 to TRBJ2-7; 10 bases align to TRBD1. The germline CDR1 and CDR2 sequences are SQVTM and ANQGSEA. J lost 3 bases, V lost 7 bases, and 6 bases had no gene match. This CDR3 spans 13 amino acids. DNA of the CDR3: TGCAGCGCTCAGGGGGACAGGGGCTACGAGCAGTACTTC. It is translated as CSAQGDRGYEQYF.

This clonotype was recorded many times. The rearrangement uses TRBV12-3 or TRBV12-4 and TRBJ2-1; the D is unclear. V lost 3 bases and J 0 bases, leaving 6 bases between the germline ends. The CDR3 is made up of 14 amino acids. The CDR3 sequence: CASSFLGSYNEQFF. The CDR3 DNA reads as TGTGCCAGCAGTTTTCTGGGCTCCTACAATGAGCAGTTCTTC.

Many counts were recorded for this clonotype. This chain links TRBV3-1 with TRBJ2-1, with a tentative D call TRBD2 (6 bases). CDR1 LGHDT and CDR2 YNNKEL come from the germline V gene (reference sequence). The CDR3 is 14 amino acids. The germline V and J ends were trimmed by 3 bases and 5 bases, with 11 bases remaining between them. The CDR3 reads CASSHLGGNNEQFF. The DNA for the CDR3 is TGTGCCAGCAGCCATCTGGGCGGGAACAATGAGCAGTTCTTC.

By proportion, this clonotype is medium-sized. The chain uses TRBV5-6 and TRBJ2-5, with D perhaps given as TRBD1 or TRBD2 (5 bases each). CDR3 length equals 14 residues. Per the germline V gene, CDR1 is SGHDT and CDR2 is YYEEEE. The ends were cut back, 4 bases at V and 5 bases at J, with 15 bases in the middle. For the CDR3, the DNA is TGTGCCAGCAGCCTCCTCATATGGGGGGAGACCCAGTACTTC. Its translation: CASSLLIWGETQYF. The whole variable domain, filled in from reference TRBV5-6 and TRBJ2-5, reads DAGVTQSPTHLIKTRGQQVTLRCSPKSGHDTVSWYQQALGQGPQFIFQYYEEEERQRGNFPDRFSGHQFPNYSSELNVNALLLGDSALYLCASSLLIWGETQYFGPGTRLLVL.

The sample holds a few counts of this clonotype. The chain recombines TRBV6-2 or TRBV6-3 with TRBJ2-7; D gene unclear. Trimming stripped 6 bases from V and 5 bases from J, with 14 bases between. The CDR3 runs to 13 residues. Per the germline V gene, CDR1 is MNHEY and CDR2 is SVGEGT. The CDR3 nucleotides are TGTGCCAGCAGATCCCTCATCCTAGACGAGCAGTACTTC. Protein: CASRSLILDEQYF.

Ten or more counts support this clonotype. This chain uses TRBV6-5 with TRBJ2-3; TRBD1 is a possible D gene (5 bases). Germline V gives CDR1 MNHEY, CDR2 SVGAGI. This CDR3 is built from 11 residues. Deletions cut 10 bases from V and 13 bases from J, with 18 bases between. The CDR3 region has the DNA TGTGCCACCTTGAGCGCGAAGGGGAAGTATTTT. Amino acid sequence: CATLSAKGKYF.

Turning to this clonotype: A much more abundant neighbour one base away suggests this may be a read error. The CDR3 is CASSFTGTTGQFF. CDR3 nucleotides: TGTGCCAGCAGCTTTACGGGGACAACTGGGCAGTTCTTC. The chain joins TRBV7-6 to TRBJ2-1; TRBD1 is a possible D gene (6 bases). Germline CDR1 and CDR2: SGHVS and FNYEAQ. The ends were cut back, 3 bases at V and 12 bases at J, with 15 bases in the middle. This CDR3 has 13 residues.

J is TRBJ2-1 and V is TRBV10-2; 13 bases are shared with TRBD2. The ends lost 4 bases at V and 5 bases at J; junction bases unmatched: 5. Germline loops: CDR1 WSHSY, CDR2 SAAADI. The CDR3 has 16 amino acids. The CDR3 loop is CASSGWGLAGNNEQFF. The CDR3 DNA reads as TGCGCCAGCAGTGGATGGGGACTAGCGGGAAACAATGAGCAGTTCTTC.

About this clonotype: The junction does not match germline at one end; this may be a read error. This rearrangement joins TRBV7-3 to TRBJ2-2, with 8 bases that match TRBD2. CDR3 length equals 16 residues. Germline CDR1 and CDR2: SGHTA and FQGTGA. The CDR3 coding sequence is TGTGCCGGCAGCCCCCACGGGAGGGTCTACACCGGGGAGCTGTTTTTT. The encoded protein is CAGSPHGRVYTGELFF.

This clonotype was counted at least ten times. V usage is TRBV13 and J usage is TRBJ1-2; unclear D gene. Trimming pared 0 bases from V and 10 bases from J, leaving 12 bases between. Germline V CDR1 and CDR2: PRHDT, FYEKMQ (reference sequence). This CDR3 region has 13 residues. CDR3 DNA sequence: TGTGCCAGCAGCTTAGGCACCGGGGAGACCTACACCTTC. This encodes CASSLGTGETYTF.

This clonotype turned up a few times. This chain links TRBV7-8 with TRBJ1-2, with D uncertain. The V and J ends lost 1 base and 2 bases respectively, with 14 bases between them. The CDR3 contains 16 residues. Germline lookup yields CDR1 SGHVS and CDR2 FQNEAQ. DNA for the CDR3: TGTGCCAGCAGCTTAGGGCGATTCACTGGGAACTATGGCTACACCTTC. Translating it yields CASSLGRFTGNYGYTF.

The V and J genes are TRBV29-1 and TRBJ1-1, with D perhaps matching TRBD1 (6 bases). CDR1 and CDR2 from the germline V gene are SQVTM and ANQGSEA. Trimming took 7 bases from V and 7 from J, leaving 13 bases between them. CDR3 length: 11 residues. In DNA form, the CDR3 reads TGCAGCGGTGAGGACAGCGTTGAAGCTTTCTTT. This sequence encodes CSGEDSVEAFF. Full variable domain (remainder filled in from reference TRBV29-1 and TRBJ1-1): SAVISQKPSRDICQRGTSLTIQCQVDSQVTMMFWYRQQPGQSLTLIATANQGSEATYESGFVIDKFPISRPNLTFSTLTVSNMSPEDSSIYLCSGEDSVEAFFGQGTRLTVV.